The clone carrying this TCR beta chain was seen just once. Its antigen is unknown. A read error may account for a junction end that differs from germline. The data originate from a study of T cells in Graves' hyperthyroidism and ophthalmopathy. Study findings and constraints: Most clonotypes that expanded in the thyroid above 0.001 also showed up in blood. Onset of ophthalmopathy came a median approximately 6.5 months after the model predicted it.

Patients were excluded for uncontrolled infection, other autoimmune disease, pregnancy or lactation. The source material, RNA transcripts, was used to amplify TCR beta CDR3 regions. The TCR CDR3 was amplified in a first-round RT-PCR using the HTBI primer set. TCRdb re-analysed the multiplex PCR reads in MiXCR, keeping a single row per CDR3 protein. The repertoire holds fewer than 750,000 distinct CDR3 sequences, about 45% seen once, with roughly 8.2% in the top ten. Germline V gene lookup returns CDR1 SQVTM and CDR2 ANQGSEA. The CDR3 is made up of 14 amino acids. The chain combines TRBV29-1 with TRBJ2-1, with 7 bases aligning to TRBD1. Sequenced input: peripheral blood or thyroid tissue (not recorded which). The sequence was obtained from a young woman with Graves' hyperthyroidism. The CDR3 region is CSVQTGNSYDEQFF. Written as DNA, the CDR3 is TGCAGCGTACAGACAGGGAACTCCTACGATGAGCAGTTCTTC.